This T cell receptor beta chain was captured in a study of OX40 agonist ivuxolimab in advanced cancers. Some clones are missing from TCRdb's copy, which holds only in-frame ones; the method was immunoSEQ multiplex PCR. The sample holds tens of thousands of clones, approximately 75% seen once. V shed 3 bases and J shed 3 bases, with 27 bases lying between them. CDR1 and CDR2 (germline): MDHEN, SYDVKM. The CDR3 covers 20 residues. Here the sequenced sample was CD4+ or CD8+ T cells sorted from blood, taken in a trial of the OX40 agonist ivuxolimab. The origin of this receptor is an adult with an advanced solid tumor such as melanoma, head and neck, liver or kidney cancer. The chain carries TRBV28 and TRBJ2-1; the D call may be TRBD1 or TRBD2 (5 bases each). The CDR3 reads CASSFLIGAPSGGLYNEQFF. DNA of the CDR3: TGTGCCAGCAGTTTTCTTATTGGGGCCCCGTCCGGCGGACTCTACAATGAGCAGTTCTTC.